A single T cell receptor (beta chain) is shown here with its context. The antigen remains unidentified. The sample belongs to a study of cytotoxic CD8 clonotypes in ibrutinib-treated CLL. Study-wide background: Response samples came after a median around twelve months of treatment, range 6 to 36.

Using immunoSEQ multiplex PCR, the repertoire was profiled, and TCRdb retains in-frame clones only, with some absent. This table has 30,000 to 40,000 clones, around 70% appearing once. Study-level findings and limits: Clonality increased at ibrutinib response, then returned toward baseline at progression.

Trimming pared 0 bases from V and 10 bases from J, leaving 9 bases between. In germline, CDR1 is DFQATT, CDR2 SNEGSKA (reference sequence). The CDR3 consists of 11 residues. The sample in question was PBMCs, obtained before ibrutinib treatment. The sequence derives from a human donor with chronic lymphocytic leukemia. The rearrangement joins TRBV20-1 to TRBJ1-1; D ambiguous. CDR3 DNA sequence: TGCAGTGCTAGAGATCTCCGGGGAGCTTTCTTT. Its protein is CSARDLRGAFF.